The clone carrying this T cell receptor beta chain was recorded many times. What it binds is not known. The data are from a study of T cell repertoires in cytomegalovirus infection. Study information: A matching HLA type, together with CMV infection, was signaled by public TCR beta signatures.

Trimming removed 5 bases from V and 3 bases from J; junction bases left unmatched: 4. This CDR3 has 13 residues. CDR1 is SGHTA and CDR2 is FQGNSA in the germline V gene. General study points: HLA-C-restricted TCR beta clonotypes specific for CMV led the ex vivo response.

TCRdb recomputed calls from the reads with MiXCR, one row per CDR3 protein. Of 150,000 to 200,000 distinct CDR3 sequences in the sample, approximately 19% were seen once. Sequenced material: PBMCs. This receptor was taken from a human donor in good health (CMV status not recorded). Some clones in this sample may be carry-over from other donors' samples. V usage is TRBV7-2 and J usage is TRBJ2-7; 7 bases agree with TRBD2. CDR3: CASSPQRDYEQYF. The CDR3 bases are TGTGCCAGCAGCCCCCAGCGGGACTACGAGCAGTACTTC.